The clone carrying this T cell receptor beta chain has only one observation. This entry belongs to a study of blood T cell repertoires in COVID-19. On the study more broadly: The analysed material was cDNA or gDNA that came from T cells, B-cell-depleted T cells, or PBMCs.

Sequencing was performed with immunoSEQ multiplex PCR; in TCRdb, only in-frame clones are kept and a portion is missing. The sample comprises tens of thousands of clones, around 72% of which are singletons, and 43% rests with the top ten. This CDR3 has 14 amino acids. Per the germline V gene, CDR1 is SGDLS and CDR2 is YYNGEE. V lost 0 bases and J lost 7, with 10 bases in between. The chain uses TRBV9 and TRBJ2-2, with D possibly being TRBD1 (5 bases). This clonotype originated in a woman aged 80 or over with acute or convalescent COVID-19. Sequencing was performed on peripheral blood. The DNA of the CDR3 is TGTGCCAGCAGCGTAGGTATAGGGGACGGGGAGCTGTTTTTT. The encoded protein is CASSVGIGDGELFF.